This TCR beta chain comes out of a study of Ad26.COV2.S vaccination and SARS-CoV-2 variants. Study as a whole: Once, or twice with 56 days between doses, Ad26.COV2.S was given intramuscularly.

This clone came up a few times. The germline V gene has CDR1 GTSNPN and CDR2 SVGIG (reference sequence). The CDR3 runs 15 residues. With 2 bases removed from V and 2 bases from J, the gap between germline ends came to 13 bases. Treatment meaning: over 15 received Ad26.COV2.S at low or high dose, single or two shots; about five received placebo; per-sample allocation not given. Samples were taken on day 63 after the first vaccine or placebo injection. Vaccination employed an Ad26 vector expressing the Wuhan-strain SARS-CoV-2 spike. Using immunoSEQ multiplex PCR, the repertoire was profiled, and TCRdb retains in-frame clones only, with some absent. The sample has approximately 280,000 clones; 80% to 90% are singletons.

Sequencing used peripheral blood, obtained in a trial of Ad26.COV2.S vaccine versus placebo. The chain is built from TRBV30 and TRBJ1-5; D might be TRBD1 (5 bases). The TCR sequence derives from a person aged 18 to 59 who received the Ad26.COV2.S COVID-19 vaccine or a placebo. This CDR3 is CAWSPGGVGNQPQHF. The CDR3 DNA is TGTGCCTGGAGTCCCGGGGGTGTTGGCAATCAGCCCCAGCATTTT.